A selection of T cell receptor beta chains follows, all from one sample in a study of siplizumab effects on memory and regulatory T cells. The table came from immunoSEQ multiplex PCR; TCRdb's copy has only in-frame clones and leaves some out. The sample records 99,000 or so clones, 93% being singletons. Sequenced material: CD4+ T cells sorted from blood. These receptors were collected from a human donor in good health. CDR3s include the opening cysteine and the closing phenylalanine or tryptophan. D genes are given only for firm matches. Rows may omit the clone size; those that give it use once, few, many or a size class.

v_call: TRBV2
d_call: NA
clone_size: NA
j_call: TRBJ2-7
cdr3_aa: CASRASRLQYEQYF
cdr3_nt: TGTGCCAGCAGGGCCTCCAGACTCCAGTACGAGCAGTACTTC

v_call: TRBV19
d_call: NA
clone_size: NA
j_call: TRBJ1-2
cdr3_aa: CASMITAQGNYGYTF
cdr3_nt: TGTGCCAGTATGATAACCGCGCAGGGAAACTATGGCTACACCTTC

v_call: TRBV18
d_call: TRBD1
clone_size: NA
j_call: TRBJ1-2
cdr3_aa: CASSTGTGVSGGYTF
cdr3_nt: TGTGCCAGCTCAACCGGGACAGGGGTTTCAGGTGGCTACACCTTC

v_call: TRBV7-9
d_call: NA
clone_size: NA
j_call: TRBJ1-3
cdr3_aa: CASSSPGAASGNTIYF
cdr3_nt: TGTGCCAGCAGCTCTCCGGGAGCCGCCTCTGGAAACACCATATATTTT

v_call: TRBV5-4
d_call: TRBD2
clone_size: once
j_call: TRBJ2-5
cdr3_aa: CASSLGTSGWTRETQYF
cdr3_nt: TGTGCCAGCAGCTTGGGGACTAGCGGGTGGACGCGGGAGACCCAGTACTTC

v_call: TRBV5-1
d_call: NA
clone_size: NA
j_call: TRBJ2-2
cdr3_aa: CASSLGANTGELFF
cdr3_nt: TGCGCCAGCAGCTTGGGAGCGAACACCGGGGAGCTGTTTTTT

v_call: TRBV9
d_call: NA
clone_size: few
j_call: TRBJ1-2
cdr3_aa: CASSLEWGAYGYTF
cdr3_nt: TGTGCCAGCAGCCTCGAATGGGGGGCCTATGGCTACACCTTC

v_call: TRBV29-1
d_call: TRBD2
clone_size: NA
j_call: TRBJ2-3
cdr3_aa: CSLRASGGLDTQYF
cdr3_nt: TGCAGCTTACGGGCTAGCGGGGGGTTAGATACGCAGTATTTT

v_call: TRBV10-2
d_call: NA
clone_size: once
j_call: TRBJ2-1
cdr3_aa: CASSVEGVGEQFF
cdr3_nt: TGCGCCAGCAGTGTGGAGGGGGTGGGTGAGCAGTTCTTC

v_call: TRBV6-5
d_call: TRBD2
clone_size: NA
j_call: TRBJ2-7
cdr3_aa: CASKERGGLYEQYF
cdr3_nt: TGTGCCAGCAAAGAGCGGGGGGGCCTCTACGAGCAGTACTTC

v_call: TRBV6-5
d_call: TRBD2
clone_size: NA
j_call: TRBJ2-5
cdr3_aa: CASTTSGGAAETQYF
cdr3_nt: TGTGCCAGCACGACTAGCGGGGGGGCCGCAGAGACCCAGTACTTC

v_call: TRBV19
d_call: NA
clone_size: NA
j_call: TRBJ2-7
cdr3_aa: CASSIAGLAGYEQYF
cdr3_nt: TGTGCCAGTAGTATAGCAGGACTGGCGGGATACGAGCAGTACTTC

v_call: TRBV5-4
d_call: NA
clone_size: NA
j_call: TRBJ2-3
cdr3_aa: CASSLGTTDTQYF
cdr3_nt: TGTGCCAGCAGCCTGGGGACCACAGATACGCAGTATTTT

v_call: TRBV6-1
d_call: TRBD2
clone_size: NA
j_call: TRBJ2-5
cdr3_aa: CASMRAAGGQPTQYF
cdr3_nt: TGTGCCAGCATGAGGGCGGCGGGAGGACAGCCCACCCAGTACTTC

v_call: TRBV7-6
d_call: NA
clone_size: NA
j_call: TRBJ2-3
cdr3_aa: CASSLRTARATDTQYF
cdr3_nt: TGTGCCAGCAGCTTAAGGACTGCACGTGCCACAGATACGCAGTATTTT

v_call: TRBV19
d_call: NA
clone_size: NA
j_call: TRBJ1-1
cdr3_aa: CASSIPGGEAFF
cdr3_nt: TGTGCCAGTAGTATACCGGGGGGAGAAGCTTTCTTT

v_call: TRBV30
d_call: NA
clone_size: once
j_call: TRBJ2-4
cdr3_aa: CAWSPVWAHKNIQYF
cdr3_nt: TGTGCCTGGAGCCCTGTCTGGGCCCACAAAAACATTCAGTACTTC

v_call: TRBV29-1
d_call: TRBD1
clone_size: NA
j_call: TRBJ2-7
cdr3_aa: CSVETGPYEQYF
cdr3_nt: TGCAGCGTTGAGACAGGGCCCTACGAGCAGTACTTC

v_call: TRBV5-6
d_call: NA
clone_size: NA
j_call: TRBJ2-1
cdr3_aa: CASSSQARSYNEQFF
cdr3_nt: TGTGCCAGCAGCTCCCAAGCGCGCTCCTACAATGAGCAGTTCTTC

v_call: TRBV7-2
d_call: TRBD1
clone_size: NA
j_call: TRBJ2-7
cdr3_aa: CASSLDRGSYEQYF
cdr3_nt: TGTGCCAGCAGCCTCGACAGGGGATCCTACGAGCAGTACTTC

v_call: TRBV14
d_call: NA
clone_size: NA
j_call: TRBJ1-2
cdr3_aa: CASSPRGVTYGYTF
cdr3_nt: TGTGCCAGCAGCCCGCGAGGGGTTACCTATGGCTACACCTTC

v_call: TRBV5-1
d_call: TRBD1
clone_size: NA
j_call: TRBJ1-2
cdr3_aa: CASSRRGLKGTGVGLGYTF
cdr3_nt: TGCGCCAGCAGCAGGAGGGGCCTCAAAGGGACAGGGGTGGGGCTTGGCTACACCTTC

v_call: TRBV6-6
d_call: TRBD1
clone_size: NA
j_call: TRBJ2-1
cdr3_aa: CASSYDRGYNEQFF
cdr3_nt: TGTGCCAGCAGTTATGACAGGGGCTACAATGAGCAGTTCTTC

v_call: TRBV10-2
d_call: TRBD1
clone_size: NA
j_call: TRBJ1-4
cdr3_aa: CASRQTGTGSEKLFF
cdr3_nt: TGCGCCAGCAGGCAAACCGGGACAGGAAGTGAAAAACTGTTTTTT

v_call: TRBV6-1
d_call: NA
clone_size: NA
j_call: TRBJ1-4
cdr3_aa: CASSVRANNEKLFF
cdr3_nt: TGTGCCAGCAGTGTTAGGGCCAATAATGAAAAACTGTTTTTT

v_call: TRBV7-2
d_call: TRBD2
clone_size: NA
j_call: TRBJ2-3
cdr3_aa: CASSQSAGAGTDTQYF
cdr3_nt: TGTGCCAGCAGCCAATCAGCGGGAGCGGGCACAGATACGCAGTATTTT

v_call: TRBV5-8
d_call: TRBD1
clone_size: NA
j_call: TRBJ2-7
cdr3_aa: CASSTWTGVEQYF
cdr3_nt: TGTGCCAGCAGCACCTGGACAGGGGTCGAGCAGTACTTC

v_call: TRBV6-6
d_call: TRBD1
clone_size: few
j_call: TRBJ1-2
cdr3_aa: CASRRQGTIDGYTF
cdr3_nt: TGTGCCAGCAGACGACAGGGAACGATTGATGGCTACACCTTC

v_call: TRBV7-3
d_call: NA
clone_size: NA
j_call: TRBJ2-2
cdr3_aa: CASSRLRTGELFF
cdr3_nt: TGTGCCAGCAGCCGCTTACGCACCGGGGAGCTGTTTTTT

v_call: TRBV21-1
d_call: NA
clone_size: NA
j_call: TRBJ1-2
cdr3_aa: CASNRPRGDYGYTF
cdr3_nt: TGTGCCAGCAATCGACCCAGGGGGGACTATGGCTACACCTTC

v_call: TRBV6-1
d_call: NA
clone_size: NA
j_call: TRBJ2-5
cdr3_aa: CASSDTSRAGFQTQYF
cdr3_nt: TGTGCCAGCAGTGATACGTCAAGAGCCGGATTTCAGACCCAGTACTTC

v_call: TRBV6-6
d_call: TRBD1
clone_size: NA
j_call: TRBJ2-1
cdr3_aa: CASSLAGGPQFF
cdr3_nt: TGTGCCAGCTCTTTGGCAGGGGGACCGCAGTTCTTC